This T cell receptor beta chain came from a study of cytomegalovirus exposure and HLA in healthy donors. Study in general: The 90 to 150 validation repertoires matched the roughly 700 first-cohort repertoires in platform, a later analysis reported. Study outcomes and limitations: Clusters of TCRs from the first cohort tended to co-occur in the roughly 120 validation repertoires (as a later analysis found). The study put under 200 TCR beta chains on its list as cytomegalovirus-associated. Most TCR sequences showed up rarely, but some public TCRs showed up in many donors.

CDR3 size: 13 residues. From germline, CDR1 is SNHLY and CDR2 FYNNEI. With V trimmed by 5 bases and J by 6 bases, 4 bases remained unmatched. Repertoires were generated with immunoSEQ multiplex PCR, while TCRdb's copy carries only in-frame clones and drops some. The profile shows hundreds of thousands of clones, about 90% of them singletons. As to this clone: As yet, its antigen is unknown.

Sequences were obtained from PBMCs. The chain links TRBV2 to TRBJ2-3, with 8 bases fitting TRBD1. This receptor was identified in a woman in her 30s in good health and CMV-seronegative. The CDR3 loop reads CASSQDREDTQYF. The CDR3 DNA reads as TGTGCCAGCAGTCAGGACAGGGAGGATACGCAGTATTTT.